This T cell receptor beta chain originates from a study of blood T cells in healthy people across ages. Through a sample-barcoded 5' primer and a J-beta primer mix, a second PCR was run for about 6 to 12 cycles. TCRdb passed the 5' RACE reads through MiXCR, listing each CDR3 protein once. Counted here are more than 1,000,000 distinct CDR3 sequences, around 27% occurring once; the ten biggest clones make up about 0.8%. V dropped 8 bases and J dropped 7 bases, with 18 bases sitting between them. This CDR3 has 13 amino acids. Germline V lookup: CDR1 MNHNS, CDR2 SASEGT. The sample was also reused in another study, on T cells of mothers and their children.

The material sequenced was blood. The chain joins TRBV6-1 to TRBJ2-7; D might be TRBD1 or TRBD2, each matching 5 bases. The sequence was collected from a girl between 2 and 10 years old in good health. The CDR3 region has the DNA TGTGCCAGCGGGGGAGAGACCCTGCGGGAGCAGTACTTC. It is translated as CASGGETLREQYF.